This T cell receptor (beta chain) was documented in a study of T cell repertoires in cytomegalovirus infection. Overall study results and limits: The ex vivo response was dominated by HLA-C-restricted CMV-specific TCR beta clonotypes. Identification of carriers of CMV plus the relevant HLA was achieved through cumulative public TCR beta family frequency.

This clonotype showed up just a few times. Its antigen remains unknown. TCRdb used MiXCR to reprocess the reads, holding one entry per CDR3 protein. The repertoire holds 740,000 or so distinct CDR3 sequences, with roughly 36% as singletons. Losses at the gene ends were 6 bases for V and 2 bases for J; bases not matched to a gene: 13. CDR1 is MDHEN, CDR2 SYDVKM, per germline. This CDR3 has 16 amino acids. V usage is TRBV28 and J usage is TRBJ2-7; 7 bases line up with TRBD2. The TCR sequence derives from a human donor in good health (CMV status not recorded). Some clones in this sample may be carry-over from other donors' samples. The sequencing sample was made of PBMCs. CDR3 sequence: CASSPNGRPLPYEQYF. The CDR3 bases are TGTGCCAGCAGCCCTAACGGGAGGCCCTTGCCCTACGAGCAGTACTTC.